This TCR beta chain was retrieved from a study of T cells in Graves' hyperthyroidism and ophthalmopathy. TCR beta CDR3 region amplification was performed from RNA transcripts. The primer set for the first-round RT-PCR of the TCR CDR3 was HTBI. In TCRdb, the multiplex PCR reads were re-called with MiXCR into one record per CDR3 protein. The sample includes 550,000 to 600,000 distinct CDR3 sequences, 16% of them seen just once. In patients aged 18 to 65, hyperthyroidism was newly diagnosed, with duration under 2 months. A few counts support this clonotype. The sequence was obtained from a woman under 30 with Graves' hyperthyroidism. The specimen sequenced was blood.

The CDR3 nucleotides are TGTGCCAGCAGCAGAGCGGGGGGGCTGAGAGATACGCAGTATTTT. The encoded protein is CASSRAGGLRDTQYF. The gene calls are TRBV5-4 and TRBJ2-3, with 10 bases matching TRBD2. J was trimmed by 5 bases and V by 4 bases; bases with no gene match: 7. Per the germline V gene, CDR1 is SGHNT and CDR2 is YYREEE (reference sequence). CDR3 size: 15 residues.